This T cell receptor beta chain is from a study of blood T cell repertoires in COVID-19. This CDR3 spans 15 amino acids. Germline V lookup: CDR1 MRHNA, CDR2 SNTAGT. Trimming cost V 10 bases and J 0 bases, with 15 bases left between them. TCRdb's copy holds only in-frame clones and misses some; the assay was immunoSEQ multiplex PCR. The repertoire holds some 120,000 clones, with approximately 74% as singletons. This TCR derives from a man in his 60s with acute or convalescent COVID-19. The rearrangement uses TRBV6-4 and TRBJ2-2; possible D gene TRBD1, 5 bases. The sample was peripheral blood. DNA for the CDR3: TGTGCCACCCGCCCGACAGCTGCGAACACCGGGGAGCTGTTTTTT. This encodes CATRPTAANTGELFF.